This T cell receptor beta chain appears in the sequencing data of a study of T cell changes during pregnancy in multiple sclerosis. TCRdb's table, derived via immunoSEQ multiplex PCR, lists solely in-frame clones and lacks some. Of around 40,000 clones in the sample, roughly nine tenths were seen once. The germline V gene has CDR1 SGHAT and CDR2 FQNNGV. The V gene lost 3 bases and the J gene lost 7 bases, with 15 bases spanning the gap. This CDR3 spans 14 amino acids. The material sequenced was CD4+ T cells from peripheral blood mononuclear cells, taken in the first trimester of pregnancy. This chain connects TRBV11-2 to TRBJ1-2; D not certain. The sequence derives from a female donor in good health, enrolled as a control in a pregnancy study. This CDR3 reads CASSFGSQAGGYTF. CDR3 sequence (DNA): TGTGCCAGCAGCTTCGGGAGTCAAGCTGGTGGCTACACCTTC.